The present T cell receptor (beta chain) was sequenced within a study of cytomegalovirus exposure and HLA in healthy donors. This clone has just one count. PCR amplification relied on 60 Vbeta primers (plus 13 Jbeta primers). Profiled with immunoSEQ multiplex PCR; TCRdb holds only in-frame clones, not every one. Found here are 200,000 to 250,000 clones, approximately 80% of them singletons; the top ten hold approximately 0.5%. CDR3 length: 13 residues. CDR1 and CDR2 from the germline V gene are SNHLY and FYNNEI. Trimming left V 3 bases short and J 9 bases short, with 9 bases between. This clonotype was obtained from a woman between 35 and 50 years old in good health and CMV-seronegative. J is TRBJ1-6 and V is TRBV2; D may be TRBD1 (6 bases). Input material: PBMCs. The CDR3 sequence: CASSDQGSSPLHF. The CDR3 coding sequence is TGTGCCAGCAGTGACCAGGGGAGTTCACCCCTCCACTTT.